The 11 T cell receptor beta chains in this list originate from one sample, sequenced in a study of cytomegalovirus exposure and HLA in healthy donors. Researchers ran the PCR with 60 Vbeta and 13 Jbeta primers. TCRdb's copy holds only in-frame clones and misses some; the assay was immunoSEQ multiplex PCR. Found here are roughly 100,000 clones, roughly 76% of them singletons; the top ten hold 6% to 8%. The sequenced material came from PBMCs. The receptor set was obtained from a man in his thirties or forties in good health and CMV-seropositive.

This sequence joins TRBV6-1 and TRBJ2-2; 9 bases are shared with TRBD1. J lost 0 bases, V lost 6 bases, and 2 bases had no gene match. The CDR3 loop spans 15 amino acids. The germline gives CDR1 MNHNS, CDR2 SASEGT. Written as DNA, the CDR3 is TGTGCCAGCAGCCGGACAGGGGCGAACACCGGGGAGCTGTTTTTT. This translates into CASSRTGANTGELFF.

The chain uses TRBV7-8 and TRBJ1-4, with a tentative D call TRBD1 (6 bases). The germline V and J ends were trimmed by 5 bases and 6 bases, with 16 bases remaining between them. The CDR3 loop spans 15 amino acids. CDR1 is SGHVS and CDR2 is FQNEAQ in the germline V gene. CDR3 loop: CASSKARGPDEKLFF. Written as DNA, the CDR3 is TGTGCCAGCAGCAAGGCCAGGGGTCCGGATGAAAAACTGTTTTTT.

In its sample, this clone was seen once. This chain connects TRBV2 to TRBJ1-1, with 9 bases lining up with TRBD1. The CDR3 extends over 13 amino acids. Per the germline V gene, CDR1 is SNHLY and CDR2 is FYNNEI. The trim removed 6 bases at V and 3 bases at J, leaving 2 bases unmatched. This chain's CDR3 is CASRWTGDTEAFF. CDR3 coding DNA: TGTGCCAGCAGATGGACAGGGGACACTGAAGCTTTCTTT.

The chain links TRBV10-3 to TRBJ2-1; no clear D. V dropped 3 bases and J dropped 5 bases, with 5 bases sitting between them. CDR3 size: 12 residues. The germline CDR1 and CDR2 sequences are ENHRY and SYGVKD. The CDR3 here is CAISDDNNEQFF. The CDR3 coding sequence is TGTGCCATCAGTGACGACAACAATGAGCAGTTCTTC.

V is TRBV4-2 and J is TRBJ2-3; TRBD2 matches at 11 bases. The ends lost 3 bases at V and 2 bases at J; junction bases unmatched: 7. The CDR3 runs 17 residues. Per germline, CDR1 LGHNA and CDR2 YNFKEQ. CDR3 in amino acids: CASSHEGLADDTDTQYF. The CDR3, as DNA: TGTGCCAGCAGCCACGAGGGACTAGCGGATGACACAGATACGCAGTATTTT.

The J gene is TRBJ1-2, the V gene TRBV7-9; D unresolved. Trimming removed 5 bases from V and 5 bases from J, with 15 bases in between. The length of the CDR3 is 14 residues. Germline V gives CDR1 SEHNR, CDR2 FQNEAQ (reference sequence). CDR3 sequence reads: CASSPEGGGYGYTF. CDR3 bases: TGTGCCAGCAGCCCCGAGGGCGGCGGGTATGGCTACACCTTC.

V is TRBV7-2 and J is TRBJ1-2; 7 positions match TRBD1. The junction had 5 bases not matched to a gene; V was cut back by 5 bases and J by 2 bases. Germline CDR1 is SGHTA and CDR2 is FQGNSA. This CDR3 is built from 14 residues. The CDR3 protein is CASSTRQGNYGYTF. The CDR3 DNA follows: TGTGCCAGCAGCACACGACAGGGAAACTATGGCTACACCTTC.

CDR3 sequence: CSVAGQHYGKLFF. CDR3 nucleotides: TGCAGCGTTGCGGGACAGCATTACGGAAAACTGTTTTTT. V is TRBV29-1 and J is TRBJ1-4; the match to TRBD1 covers 7 bases. The germline CDR1 and CDR2 sequences are SQVTM and ANQGSEA. The CDR3 totals 13 residues. The trim removed 4 bases at V and 10 bases at J, leaving 9 bases unmatched.

The gene calls are TRBV6-1 and TRBJ2-5; D unresolved. The J call could be wrong; TRBJ2-7 is a better fit for the DNA end. The CDR3 totals 13 residues. The germline gives CDR1 MNHNS, CDR2 SASEGT. This CDR3 is CASSELKAHEQYF. The CDR3, as DNA: TGTGCCAGCAGTGAATTAAAAGCCCACGAGCAGTACTTC.

The chain has TRBV2 and TRBJ2-5; 11 bases match TRBD1. V was clipped by 6 bases and J by 5 bases; unmatched bases: 11. Germline V CDR1 and CDR2: SNHLY, FYNNEI. The CDR3 sequence is 16 residues long. The CDR3 here is CASRPGTGGNWETQYF. In DNA form, the CDR3 reads TGTGCCAGCAGACCCGGGACAGGGGGGAACTGGGAGACCCAGTACTTC.

V usage is TRBV7-9 and J usage is TRBJ2-2; 8 nucleotides align to TRBD1. Germline assignment: CDR1 SEHNR and CDR2 FQNEAQ (reference sequence). This CDR3 comprises 15 residues. Trimming at V came to 6 bases and at J to 5 bases, leaving 8 bases not matched to a gene. CDR3 sequence reads: CASSPTGGGTGELFF. CDR3 DNA: TGTGCCAGCAGTCCCACAGGGGGTGGAACCGGGGAGCTGTTTTTT.